This note documents a single T cell receptor beta chain sequence. Its specificity is not known. The entry originates in a study of shared clonotypes between healthy human individuals. Study-wide findings and caveats: The study's rarefaction showed incomplete sorted-subset sequencing despite large depth. The sharing of approximately 4.6% of naive CD4 clonotypes was seen across a handful of donors.

Samples underwent the assay at deep level. Sorted-subset replicate PCR reactions were performed with approximately 180 ng DNA, corresponding to about 32,000 T cell genomes. Clones were read by immunoSEQ multiplex PCR, and TCRdb kept only the in-frame ones, dropping some. Here the sample spans about 2.3 million clones, about 90% being singletons. Germline V lookup: CDR1 SNHLY, CDR2 FYNNEI. The V segment lost 6 bases and the J segment 6 bases; nucleotides outside the gene matches: 9. This CDR3 region has 15 residues. The sequence was obtained from a man between 18 and 35 years old in good health. Some clones in this sample may be carry-over from other donors' samples. The sample taken for sequencing was naive CD4+ T cells from PBMCs. As to subset: CD45RA+ positively selected. The chain recombines TRBV2 with TRBJ2-2, with 8 bases identical to TRBD1. The CDR3 sequence: CASRTDRGIAGELFF. CDR3 DNA sequence: TGTGCCAGCAGGACAGACAGGGGTATCGCCGGGGAGCTGTTTTTT.